This T cell receptor (beta chain) was observed in a study of CD8+CD57+ T cells in acquired aplastic anemia. Study-level background: Around 3.5 ug was the average amount of DNA from sorted CD4+ and CD8+ cells. General study points: The same twenty-nine CD8+ CDR3 sequences occurred in patients and in controls.

TCR beta VDJ and CDR3 profiles were obtained from a genomic DNA template. TCRdb re-called the reads with MiXCR, one entry per CDR3 protein. The sample lists about 190,000 distinct CDR3 sequences; approximately 48% were seen once. In patients chosen for sequencing, flow cytometry had shown CD8+CD57+ cell expansion. Patients, without exception, had severe acquired aplastic anemia. On this clonotype itself: The antigen remains unidentified. Since the CDR3 does not end with the conserved phenylalanine or tryptophan, this likely comes from a read error. Because the CDR3's place on the DNA is in doubt, the DNA is left out and the CDR3 is given as listed by TCRdb.

The V gene's germline CDR1 is MGHDK and CDR2 SYGVNS. The CDR3 length equals 15 residues, ends included. The TCR comes from a human donor with aplastic anemia. The source material was sorted CD4+, CD8+, or CD8+CD57+ T cells (not recorded which) from PBMCs. The rearrangement joins TRBV25-1 to TRBJ2-1; the table's D gene call, TRBD1, was not cross checked with the DNA. CDR3 amino acids: CASSDSGQGTGLGPL.